This is a list of T cell receptor beta chains from one sample in a study of CD8+ T cells in alopecia areata. Generated by immunoSEQ multiplex PCR, the TCRdb table keeps only in-frame clones and is missing some. The data show 180,000 or so clones, around 64% seen once. Sample: CD8+ T cells sorted from blood, taken at week 0. These receptors were collected from a human donor with alopecia areata. The CDR3 runs from the conserved cysteine through the conserved F or W. The order of the fields is CDR3 DNA, CDR3 protein, D gene, V gene, clone size, J gene. A D gene is named only where the DNA matches it firmly. Size tells how often a clone was seen (once, few, many) or the class of an expanded clone, and some rows leave it out.

CDR3 DNA: TGTGCCAGCTCAATTAACGGGGGCGGCTACAATGAGCAGTTCTTC
CDR3 protein: CASSINGGGYNEQFF
D gene: -
V gene: TRBV18
clone size: -
J gene: TRBJ2-1

CDR3 DNA: TGCGCCAGCAGCCAAAAAAGCCCTAGTTGGGAGCAGTACTTC
CDR3 protein: CASSQKSPSWEQYF
D gene: -
V gene: TRBV4-1
clone size: -
J gene: TRBJ2-7

CDR3 DNA: TGCGCCAGCAGCCAAACAGGGTCTAACTATGGCTACACCTTC
CDR3 protein: CASSQTGSNYGYTF
D gene: -
V gene: TRBV4-1
clone size: -
J gene: TRBJ1-2

CDR3 DNA: TGTGCCCCCATCTCAAAGGGCGAAGGTGAGCAGTTCTTC
CDR3 protein: CAPISKGEGEQFF
D gene: -
V gene: TRBV25-1
clone size: few
J gene: TRBJ2-1

CDR3 DNA: TGTGCCAGCAGTTACGGGACAGGGGGCGAGACTGAAGCTTTCTTT
CDR3 protein: CASSYGTGGETEAFF
D gene: TRBD1
V gene: TRBV6-5
clone size: few
J gene: TRBJ1-1

CDR3 DNA: TGTGCCAGCAGAATGGGAGAGACCCAGTACTTC
CDR3 protein: CASRMGETQYF
D gene: -
V gene: TRBV6-5
clone size: -
J gene: TRBJ2-5

CDR3 DNA: TGTGCCAGCAGCCCCTGGACCTACGAGCAGTACTTC
CDR3 protein: CASSPWTYEQYF
D gene: -
V gene: TRBV7-2
clone size: -
J gene: TRBJ2-7

CDR3 DNA: TGCGCCAGCAGCCATGGATACAATGAGCAGTTCTTC
CDR3 protein: CASSHGYNEQFF
D gene: -
V gene: TRBV4-1
clone size: -
J gene: TRBJ2-1

CDR3 DNA: TGTGCCTGGAGTGCACTTCAGGGCTACACCTTC
CDR3 protein: CAWSALQGYTF
D gene: -
V gene: TRBV30
clone size: -
J gene: TRBJ1-2

CDR3 DNA: TGTGCCAGCAGTTTATCCCGGATGAACATTCAGTACTTC
CDR3 protein: CASSLSRMNIQYF
D gene: -
V gene: TRBV27
clone size: few
J gene: TRBJ2-4

CDR3 DNA: TGCAGCGGTACCGGGACAGGGGGACGCCACTCCTATAATTCACCCCTCCACTTT
CDR3 protein: CSGTGTGGRHSYNSPLHF
D gene: TRBD1
V gene: TRBV29-1
clone size: -
J gene: TRBJ1-6

CDR3 DNA: TGTGCCAGCAGCCCCTCGGACAGGGCGGGCGAGCAGTACTTC
CDR3 protein: CASSPSDRAGEQYF
D gene: TRBD1
V gene: TRBV13
clone size: -
J gene: TRBJ2-7

CDR3 DNA: TGTGCCAGCAGCATGCGCCTGGGGGATGGCTACACCTTC
CDR3 protein: CASSMRLGDGYTF
D gene: -
V gene: TRBV27
clone size: -
J gene: TRBJ1-2

CDR3 DNA: TGTGCCAGCAGCTTAGATCTCGGGGGGCCCCGATACAATGAGCAGTTCTTC
CDR3 protein: CASSLDLGGPRYNEQFF
D gene: -
V gene: TRBV7-2
clone size: medium-sized
J gene: TRBJ2-1

CDR3 DNA: TGTGCCAGCAGCTTAGCTGTCCGGGGATTGACAGCCTACGAGCAGTACTTC
CDR3 protein: CASSLAVRGLTAYEQYF
D gene: -
V gene: TRBV7-6
clone size: -
J gene: TRBJ2-7

CDR3 DNA: TGCAGCGTTGACTACGGGACAGGAGTCCGGGAGCAGTACTTC
CDR3 protein: CSVDYGTGVREQYF
D gene: TRBD1
V gene: TRBV29-1
clone size: -
J gene: TRBJ2-7

CDR3 DNA: TGTGCCAGCAGCCAAGAGGGAAATCAGCCCCAGCATTTT
CDR3 protein: CASSQEGNQPQHF
D gene: -
V gene: TRBV14
clone size: -
J gene: TRBJ1-5

CDR3 DNA: TGTGCCAGCAGCTCCGGGACAGGGAGCACAGATACGCAGTATTTT
CDR3 protein: CASSSGTGSTDTQYF
D gene: TRBD1
V gene: TRBV5-6
clone size: -
J gene: TRBJ2-3

CDR3 DNA: TGTGCCAGCAGTGAGAGGAGGCAGGGTGTAGATGGCTACACCTTC
CDR3 protein: CASSERRQGVDGYTF
D gene: -
V gene: TRBV2
clone size: -
J gene: TRBJ1-2

CDR3 DNA: TGTGCCTGGAGTGTCATGGGCACAGATACGCAGTATTTT
CDR3 protein: CAWSVMGTDTQYF
D gene: -
V gene: TRBV30
clone size: -
J gene: TRBJ2-3

CDR3 DNA: TGCAGTGCTAGAGACGCCGGGCCTCACTTCTTC
CDR3 protein: CSARDAGPHFF
D gene: -
V gene: TRBV20-1
clone size: -
J gene: TRBJ2-4

CDR3 DNA: TGTGCCAGCAATAGCTACACCTTC
CDR3 protein: CASNSYTF
D gene: -
V gene: TRBV9
clone size: -
J gene: TRBJ1-2

CDR3 DNA: TGTGCCAGCAACCAACGGGGAGGCCGGCGCTCCTACGAGCAGTACTTC
CDR3 protein: CASNQRGGRRSYEQYF
D gene: -
V gene: TRBV28
clone size: -
J gene: TRBJ2-7

CDR3 DNA: TGTGCCACCAGCAGACCTCCGGGACAGCTGAGCACAGATACGCAGTATTTT
CDR3 protein: CATSRPPGQLSTDTQYF
D gene: TRBD1
V gene: TRBV15
clone size: few
J gene: TRBJ2-3

CDR3 DNA: TGCAGCGTTGGAGTCCTAAACATTCAGTACTTC
CDR3 protein: CSVGVLNIQYF
D gene: -
V gene: TRBV29-1
clone size: few
J gene: TRBJ2-4

CDR3 DNA: TGTGCCAGCAGCGCTAGCGGGGGGGGCTACAATGAGCAGTTCTTC
CDR3 protein: CASSASGGGYNEQFF
D gene: TRBD2
V gene: TRBV9
clone size: few
J gene: TRBJ2-1

CDR3 DNA: TGTGCCAGCAGTTACTCAAGCGCAACCTACGAGCAGTACTTC
CDR3 protein: CASSYSSATYEQYF
D gene: -
V gene: TRBV6-5
clone size: many
J gene: TRBJ2-7

CDR3 DNA: TGTGCCAGCAGCTTACAGAGTCCGACGGAGACCCAGTACTTC
CDR3 protein: CASSLQSPTETQYF
D gene: -
V gene: TRBV11-2
clone size: -
J gene: TRBJ2-5

CDR3 DNA: TGTGCCAGTAGTATAGTCGGGAACACCGGGGAGCTGTTTTTT
CDR3 protein: CASSIVGNTGELFF
D gene: -
V gene: TRBV19
clone size: -
J gene: TRBJ2-2

CDR3 DNA: TGTGCCAGCAGCCCAGGGGTGGGGATAATCTACTTC
CDR3 protein: CASSPGVGIIYF
D gene: -
V gene: TRBV7-8
clone size: -
J gene: TRBJ2-4

CDR3 DNA: TGTGCCAGCAGCACAGGACAGGGGGCAGGAGAGACCCAGTACTTC
CDR3 protein: CASSTGQGAGETQYF
D gene: TRBD1
V gene: TRBV5-8
clone size: -
J gene: TRBJ2-5

CDR3 DNA: TGTGCCTGGAGTGGGGGGATGATAGAAGCTTTCTTT
CDR3 protein: CAWSGGMIEAFF
D gene: -
V gene: TRBV30
clone size: -
J gene: TRBJ1-1

CDR3 DNA: TGTGCCAGCAGCCAAGAAAGTTATAGCAATCAGCCCCAGCATTTT
CDR3 protein: CASSQESYSNQPQHF
D gene: -
V gene: TRBV14
clone size: -
J gene: TRBJ1-5

CDR3 DNA: TGTGCCAGCCACGAGGGGGACAGGGGGCTAAATGAGCAGTTCTTC
CDR3 protein: CASHEGDRGLNEQFF
D gene: TRBD1
V gene: TRBV27
clone size: once
J gene: TRBJ2-1

CDR3 DNA: TGTGCCAGCAGCTTACTCCAAGAGACCCAGTACTTC
CDR3 protein: CASSLLQETQYF
D gene: -
V gene: TRBV13
clone size: -
J gene: TRBJ2-5

CDR3 DNA: TGTGCCATCCGTCCGGCCCCAGGGGATAGCACAGATACGCAGTATTTT
CDR3 protein: CAIRPAPGDSTDTQYF
D gene: -
V gene: TRBV10-3
clone size: few
J gene: TRBJ2-3

CDR3 DNA: TGTGCCAGCAGCAAAGGGACTCGGCAGTTCTTC
CDR3 protein: CASSKGTRQFF
D gene: -
V gene: TRBV6-5
clone size: -
J gene: TRBJ2-1

CDR3 DNA: TGTGCCAGCAGCTCCAGGGTAGCCAAAAACATTCAGTACTTC
CDR3 protein: CASSSRVAKNIQYF
D gene: -
V gene: TRBV11-3
clone size: -
J gene: TRBJ2-4

CDR3 DNA: TGTGCCTGGAGTGCGGCAGCGGATAGCAATCAGCCCCAGCATTTT
CDR3 protein: CAWSAAADSNQPQHF
D gene: -
V gene: TRBV30
clone size: -
J gene: TRBJ1-5

CDR3 DNA: TGTGCCAGCAGCCCCGGGGGGGTTGAGGTGGACACCATATATTTT
CDR3 protein: CASSPGGVEVDTIYF
D gene: -
V gene: TRBV28
clone size: -
J gene: TRBJ1-3

CDR3 DNA: TGTGCCAGCAGCCACGGGACAGGGGTCTTCGAGCAGTACTTC
CDR3 protein: CASSHGTGVFEQYF
D gene: TRBD1
V gene: TRBV5-6
clone size: -
J gene: TRBJ2-7

CDR3 DNA: TGTGCCTGGCAGTCCCTTAATGAAAAACTGTTTTTT
CDR3 protein: CAWQSLNEKLFF
D gene: -
V gene: TRBV30
clone size: -
J gene: TRBJ1-4

CDR3 DNA: TGCGCCAGCAGCGGACCACAGGGAAATTCCTTC
CDR3 protein: CASSGPQGNSF
D gene: -
V gene: TRBV5-1
clone size: -
J gene: TRBJ1-2

CDR3 DNA: TGCAGCGTAGGCCGGGACAGGGTACCGGACGAGCAGTACTTC
CDR3 protein: CSVGRDRVPDEQYF
D gene: TRBD1
V gene: TRBV29-1
clone size: -
J gene: TRBJ2-7

CDR3 DNA: TGTGCCAGTAGAGGCTATGGCTACACCTTC
CDR3 protein: CASRGYGYTF
D gene: -
V gene: TRBV19
clone size: few
J gene: TRBJ1-2

CDR3 DNA: TGTGCCAGCAGTCCACTAGCGGGGGACTACAATGAGCAGTTCTTC
CDR3 protein: CASSPLAGDYNEQFF
D gene: TRBD2
V gene: TRBV6-4
clone size: -
J gene: TRBJ2-1